The clone carrying this TCR beta chain was observed a handful of times. Antigen unknown. CDR3 length: 14 residues. V dropped 5 bases and J dropped 3 bases, with 13 bases sitting between them. Germline V gene data show CDR1 as MNHEY and CDR2 as SVGAGI. Investigators reverse transcribed all isolated RNA, so they sequenced expressed TCRB transcripts. Here immunoSEQ multiplex PCR was the method, and the copy in TCRdb shows in-frame clones only, minus some. The table lists 200,000 to 300,000 clones, roughly 15% of them singletons. These data are taken from a study of beta chain features in type 1 diabetes. Study background: Across the samples, 100 million to 130 million sorted cells were examined in total. Overall study findings and caveats: Shorter templates may be favored by PCR, equally so in patients and controls. Naive, central memory and Treg TCRB repertoires seemed to resemble each other more closely in patients than they did in healthy donors.

Markers CD45RO/CCR7/CD25/CD127/CD95/CD27 served to sort CD4+ naive, central memory, regulatory and stem cell-like memory cells. V and J are TRBV6-5 and TRBJ1-2; the D is unclear. The sequenced sample was naive CD4+ T cells from blood. The sequence was obtained from a middle-aged woman in good health. The DNA of the CDR3 is TGTGCCAGCAGTGCCCCAGGTTGGGACTATGGCTACACCTTC. Translation gives CASSAPGWDYGYTF.